This TCR beta chain is drawn from a study of T cells in Graves' hyperthyroidism and ophthalmopathy. Whole-study results and caveats: Most thyroid clonotypes with frequency above 0.001 were detected in blood.

TCR beta CDR3 regions were amplified from RNA. The primer set for the first-round RT-PCR of the TCR CDR3 was HTBI. TCRdb reprocessed the multiplex PCR reads via MiXCR and lists one record per CDR3 protein. The repertoire consists of about 520,000 distinct CDR3 sequences, with around 22% occurring once and the leading ten covering approximately 11%. Germline V gene sequence: CDR1 SGHRS, CDR2 YFSETQ. The length of the CDR3 is 13 residues. V lost 3 bases to trimming and J lost 1 base, with 2 bases between them. This clonotype was seen a handful of times. Its antigen is still unknown. This sequence may be a read error, since a much larger clone differs from it by one base. It is likely a read error, because the conserved phenylalanine at the end of the CDR3 is missing.

The TCR sequence derives from a woman aged 25 to 39 with Graves' ophthalmopathy. This sequence joins TRBV5-1 and TRBJ2-6; no definite D call. The sequenced sample consisted of blood. CDR3 amino acids: CASSWSGANVLTY. CDR3 in DNA: TGCGCCAGCAGCTGGTCTGGGGCCAACGTCCTGACTTAC.